Each of the 23 T cell receptor beta chains below was sequenced from the same sample in a study of cytomegalovirus exposure and HLA in healthy donors. 13 Jbeta primers and 60 Vbeta primers were used for the PCR. Here immunoSEQ multiplex PCR was the method, and the copy in TCRdb shows in-frame clones only, minus some. The sample holds 200,000 or so clones, more than 60% seen once. Sequenced sample: PBMCs. Source of these receptors: a man aged 45 to 65 in good health and CMV-seronegative.

Details on this clone: The same CDR3 can be traced to other DNA sequences in this sample. The gene calls are TRBV9 and TRBJ2-5, with 11 bases aligning to TRBD2. The CDR3 runs 15 residues. Per the germline V gene, CDR1 is SGDLS and CDR2 is YYNGEE. The V segment lost 0 bases and the J segment 5 bases; nucleotides outside the gene matches: 3. Here the CDR3 reads CASSVGTSGQETQYF. DNA of the CDR3: TGTGCCAGCAGCGTAGGGACTAGCGGGCAGGAGACCCAGTACTTC.

The chain employs TRBV11-2 and TRBJ2-3; 10 bases map to TRBD2. This CDR3 is 15 amino acids long. Germline lookup yields CDR1 SGHAT and CDR2 FQNNGV. V shed 2 bases and J 5 bases; nucleotides not matched to a gene: 4. CDR3 nucleotide sequence: TGTGCCAGCAGCTTAAGGCAGCGGGAGGGAGATACGCAGTATTTT. Encoded protein: CASSLRQREGDTQYF.

The chain couples TRBV19 to TRBJ2-7; TRBD2 is a possible D gene (6 bases). Germline CDR1 is LNHDA and CDR2 is SQIVND (reference sequence). This CDR3 region has 12 residues. Trimming shortened V by 6 bases and J by 6 bases, and 12 bases separated the two germline ends. The CDR3 nucleotides read TGTGCCAGTAGCCCGGGGACTTTCGAGCAGTACTTC. Encoded protein: CASSPGTFEQYF.

V and J are TRBV30 and TRBJ2-1; 9 positions match TRBD1. The germline V gene has CDR1 GTSNPN and CDR2 SVGIG (reference sequence). The J segment lost 3 bases and the V segment lost 5 bases, leaving 11 bases of the junction unmatched. The CDR3 extends over 16 amino acids. The CDR3 DNA is TGTGCCTGGCCGCCGGGACAGGGTGGGTGCTACAATGAGCAGTTCTTC. Its protein product is CAWPPGQGGCYNEQFF.

J is TRBJ2-7 and V is TRBV2, with a weak D call TRBD1 (6 bases). Trimming left V 10 bases short and J 2 bases short, with 15 bases between. The CDR3 runs to 13 residues. Germline V lookup: CDR1 SNHLY, CDR2 FYNNEI. The CDR3, as DNA: TGTGCCACCAGGAGACAGGTAACCTACGAGCAGTACTTC. It specifies CATRRQVTYEQYF.

This clone has a single count. The chain has TRBV10-3 and TRBJ2-1; no clear D gene. From germline, CDR1 is ENHRY and CDR2 SYGVKD. This CDR3 has 14 residues. V lost 3 bases to trimming and J lost 7 bases, with 13 bases between them. The CDR3 nucleotides are TGTGCCATCAGTGACCCACCCCTCCGGAATGAGCAGTTCTTC. Translation gives CAISDPPLRNEQFF.

V usage is TRBV7-9 and J usage is TRBJ2-3; perhaps TRBD2 as D (6 bases). This CDR3 region has 13 residues. Per germline, CDR1 SEHNR and CDR2 FQNEAQ (reference sequence). The CDR3: CARRDSGTDTQYF. The CDR3 DNA follows: TGTGCAAGGCGGGATAGTGGCACAGATACGCAGTATTTT. Complete variable domain (other parts from reference TRBV7-9 and TRBJ2-3): DTGVSQNPRHKITKRGQNVTFRCDPISEHNRLYWYRQTLGQGPEFLTYFQNEAQLEKSRLLSDRFSAERPKGSFSTLEIQRTEQGDSAMYLCARRDSGTDTQYFGPGTRLTVL.

The rearrangement uses TRBV5-1 and TRBJ2-3; D is perhaps TRBD1 (6 bases). Germline V gene data show CDR1 as SGHRS and CDR2 as YFSETQ. V lost 3 bases to trimming and J lost 3 bases, with 11 bases between them. The CDR3 consists of 14 residues. CDR3 sequence: CASSYGRGTDTQYF. CDR3 in DNA: TGCGCCAGCAGCTATGGAAGGGGGACAGATACGCAGTATTTT.

In nucleotides, the CDR3 is TGTGCCAGCAGCTCCCCCCAGACTGGAAACACCATATATTTT. Translation gives CASSSPQTGNTIYF. This sequence joins TRBV5-4 and TRBJ1-3; D is undetermined. V was shortened by 3 bases and J by 2 bases, with 9 bases between the two germline ends. Germline V gives CDR1 SGHNT, CDR2 YYREEE (reference sequence). The CDR3 spans 14 residues. Together with reference TRBV5-4 and TRBJ1-3, the CDR3 gives the full variable domain: ETGVTQSPTHLIKTRGQQVTLRCSSQSGHNTVSWYQQALGQGPQFIFQYYREEENGRGNFPPRFSGLQFPNYSSELNVNALELDDSALYLCASSSPQTGNTIYFGEGSWLTVV.

The chain combines TRBV19 with TRBJ2-2; 9 nucleotides line up with TRBD2. Germline-derived CDR1 and CDR2 are LNHDA and SQIVND (reference sequence). The CDR3 is made up of 15 amino acids. The ends lost 9 bases at V and 6 bases at J; junction bases unmatched: 11. The CDR3 DNA sequence: TGTGCCAGCACCCTAGCGGGGCTTAGGGCCGGGGAGCTGTTTTTT. This encodes CASTLAGLRAGELFF.

This clone was found a few times. This chain joins TRBV5-4 and TRBJ1-1; D remains unclear. CDR1 and CDR2 from the germline V gene are SGHNT and YYREEE (reference sequence). V was cut by 4 bases and J by 0 bases, with 10 bases left in between. This CDR3 has 14 amino acids. The CDR3 DNA reads as TGTGCCAGCAGCCCAGGCGTTATGAACACTGAAGCTTTCTTT. This gives the protein CASSPGVMNTEAFF.

The CDR3 DNA is TGCGCCAGCAGCCCCCAGGCTCCTGGGGCCAACGTCCTGACTTTC. Its translation: CASSPQAPGANVLTF. The V and J genes are TRBV4-1 and TRBJ2-6; no definite D call. Between the trimmed V and J ends, which lost 4 bases and 2 bases, there was a span of 9 bases. Germline V gene sequence: CDR1 MGHRA, CDR2 YSYEKL. This CDR3 comprises 15 residues.

The chain has TRBV29-1 and TRBJ2-1, with 10 bases aligning to TRBD2. This CDR3 contains 18 residues. V was pared by 5 bases and J by 4 bases, with 17 bases of the junction left unmatched. The germline V gene encodes CDR1 SQVTM and CDR2 ANQGSEA. The CDR3 region has the DNA TGCAGCGTTTTGGGGAGGTTGAGGACTAGCGGCGGATACAATGAGCAGTTCTTC. Translated, it gives CSVLGRLRTSGGYNEQFF.

This clone occurred a few times. The chain carries TRBV29-1 and TRBJ2-1; 16 bases match TRBD2. The CDR3 runs 18 residues. CDR1 is SQVTM and CDR2 is ANQGSEA in the germline V gene. J lost 4 bases, V lost 5 bases, and 11 bases had no gene match. Here the CDR3 reads CSVMGLAGGPANYNEQFF. The CDR3 region has the DNA TGCAGCGTTATGGGACTAGCGGGAGGGCCAGCTAATTACAATGAGCAGTTCTTC.

The chain links TRBV19 to TRBJ2-2, with 9 nucleotides matching TRBD2. This CDR3 contains 14 residues. Germline V CDR1 and CDR2: LNHDA, SQIVND (reference sequence). With V trimmed by 4 bases and J by 4 bases, 1 base remained unmatched. CDR3: CASSTGLATGELFF. The CDR3 DNA follows: TGTGCCAGTAGTACGGGACTAGCCACCGGGGAGCTGTTTTTT.

This chain uses TRBV27 with TRBJ2-1, with 9 bases that match TRBD2. V lost 4 bases to trimming and J lost 3 bases; unmatched junction nucleotides: 16. This CDR3 is built from 19 residues. In germline, CDR1 is MNHEY, CDR2 SMNVEV (reference sequence). CDR3 sequence: CASSSARLAVNYDYNEQFF. CDR3 bases: TGTGCCAGCAGTTCAGCTCGACTAGCGGTTAACTACGACTACAATGAGCAGTTCTTC.

The chain joins TRBV4-1 to TRBJ2-3; 7 bases are shared with TRBD2. The CDR3 is 17 residues long. CDR1 is MGHRA and CDR2 is YSYEKL in the germline V gene. V was pared by 0 bases and J by 2 bases, with 8 bases of the junction left unmatched. In DNA form, the CDR3 reads TGCGCCAGCAGCCAAGATAGTGTAGCGGGCCTCACAGATACGCAGTATTTT. Translated: CASSQDSVAGLTDTQYF.

The chain carries TRBV11-3 and TRBJ2-3; 7 nucleotides align to TRBD2. The germline gives CDR1 SGHNT, CDR2 YENEEA. The CDR3 has 16 residues. With 3 bases clipped from V and 1 base from J, the junction kept 7 bases outside the gene matches. The CDR3 nucleotides are TGTGCCAGCAGCTTTAAGCCTAGCGGCGGCACAGATACGCAGTATTTT. Its protein is CASSFKPSGGTDTQYF.

The chain uses TRBV10-2 and TRBJ2-7; the D gene is possibly TRBD2 (7 bases). The CDR3 runs 13 residues. The V gene's germline CDR1 is WSHSY and CDR2 SAAADI. Trimming removed 3 bases at V and 4 bases at J, with 10 bases between. This chain's CDR3 is CASSEQGGYEQYF. CDR3 nucleotides: TGCGCCAGCAGTGAACAGGGAGGGTACGAGCAGTACTTC.

This clone has just one count. This rearrangement joins TRBV12-5 to TRBJ2-1; TRBD2 agrees at 8 bases. V lost 5 bases and J lost 4; bases outside the gene matches: 4. This CDR3 comprises 14 residues. From germline, CDR1 is LGHNT and CDR2 FRNRAP. In nucleotides, the CDR3 is TGTGCTAGTGGTAACGGGGGGGTGTACAATGAGCAGTTCTTC. The encoded protein is CASGNGGVYNEQFF.

In DNA, the CDR3 is TGTGCCAGCACGGCGGGATACAATGAGCAGTTCTTC. Protein: CASTAGYNEQFF. The chain combines TRBV28 with TRBJ2-1; possibly TRBD2 for D (6 bases). Trimming took 7 bases from V and 4 from J, leaving 8 bases between them. Per germline, CDR1 MDHEN and CDR2 SYDVKM. CDR3 length: 12 residues.

The CDR3 region has the DNA TGTGCCAGCAGTGGTTTGGGACAGGTGAACGAGCAGTACTTC. Translating gives CASSGLGQVNEQYF. The chain links TRBV6-1 to TRBJ2-7; TRBD1 agrees at 8 bases. The J segment lost 5 bases and the V segment lost 4 bases, leaving 7 bases of the junction unmatched. Germline V gene data show CDR1 as MNHNS and CDR2 as SASEGT. The CDR3 extends over 14 amino acids.

This clone was observed a single time. The gene calls are TRBV2 and TRBJ2-7; 8 nucleotides match TRBD2. Per germline, CDR1 SNHLY and CDR2 FYNNEI. J was trimmed by 3 bases and V by 7 bases; bases with no gene match: 11. The CDR3 loop spans 15 amino acids. In DNA, the CDR3 is TGTGCCAGCAAATTTTCGGGAGGGACCGGCTACGAGCAGTACTTC. Translation: CASKFSGGTGYEQYF. The variable domain in full, with the rest retrieved from reference TRBV2 and TRBJ2-7, is EPEVTQTPSHQVTQMGQEVILRCVPISNHLYFYWYRQILGQKVEFLVSFYNNEISEKSEIFDDQFSVERPDGSNFTLKIRSTKLEDSAMYFCASKFSGGTGYEQYFGPGTRLTVT.